The text below deals with one T cell receptor beta chain. Antigen specificity is unknown. The sample originates from a study of post-analysis software for immune sequencing data. Study-wide context: Relapsing-remitting, secondary progressive and progressive-relapsing forms of multiple sclerosis all featured among disease courses. Points from the study as a whole: The normalized Chao1 diversity of multiple sclerosis patients was significantly lower than that of controls. Five or six TRBV segments were significantly more frequent in patients than in controls. TRBV5-6, TRBV5-1 and TRBV20-1 were among these segments. By F measure, strong co-clustering occurred among samples prepared in the same batch.

Unique-molecular-identifier-tagged TCR beta cDNA libraries were used. cDNA molecules numbering 400,000 to 550,000 came from roughly 0.93 to 9.6 million T cells. TCRdb reprocessed the PCR reads with MiXCR, giving one entry per CDR3 protein. The data contain about 820,000 distinct CDR3 sequences, approximately 50% of them singletons. Germline values: CDR1 DFQATT, CDR2 SNEGSKA (reference sequence). The CDR3 sequence is 16 residues long. The sample comprised blood. The J gene is TRBJ2-7, the V gene TRBV20-1; 11 bases are a match to TRBD2. The better agreement between TRBJ2-4 and the DNA end casts doubt on the J call. The sequence came from a girl aged 10 to 17 with multiple sclerosis. The CDR3 region has the DNA TGCAGTGCTGGGACTAGCGGAAAGTTAGCCAAAAACATTCAGTACTTC. Encoded protein: CSAGTSGKLAKNIQYF.